A selection of T cell receptor beta chains follows, all from one sample in a study of T cell repertoires in cytomegalovirus infection. Via MiXCR, TCRdb re-called the reads, giving one row per CDR3 protein. The sample consists of approximately 990,000 distinct CDR3 sequences, roughly 31% of them appearing once. These TCRs' antigens remain unknown. Sequencing was performed on cultured CD8+ T cells from PBMCs, taken from culture after CMV antigen stimulation. The receptors derive from a human donor in good health (CMV status not recorded). Some clones in this sample may be carry-over from other donors' samples. Each CDR3 is given with its conserved first and last residue. A D gene is named only where the DNA matches it firmly. Clone size is shown for a subset of rows, as once, few, many or a class of expanded clone.

V: TRBV19
J: TRBJ2-2
D: TRBD1
size: NA
DNA: TGTGCCAGTAGTACCCGGACAGGGGTCAACACCGGGGAGCTGTTTTTT
CDR3: CASSTRTGVNTGELFF

V: TRBV6-2/TRBV6-3
J: TRBJ2-1
D: NA
size: few
DNA: TGTGCCAGCAGTTACCCGGGAGATGAGCAGTTCTTC
CDR3: CASSYPGDEQFF

V: TRBV6-5
J: TRBJ2-1
D: TRBD1
size: few
DNA: TGTGCCAGCAGTTACTCACAGGGGGAATTGCACAATGAGCAGTTCTTC
CDR3: CASSYSQGELHNEQFF

V: TRBV12-3/TRBV12-4
J: TRBJ2-1
D: TRBD2
size: few
DNA: TGTGCCAGCGGGAGAAGAGCGGGGGGGCTCTACAATGAGCAGTTCTTC
CDR3: CASGRRAGGLYNEQFF

V: TRBV6-1
J: TRBJ1-2
D: TRBD1
size: NA
DNA: TGTGCCAGCAGTGACCTAACGGGACAGTCATATGGCTACACCTTC
CDR3: CASSDLTGQSYGYTF

V: TRBV19
J: TRBJ1-5
D: NA
size: few
DNA: TGTGCCAGTAGTTCCGGGTGGAGCAATCAGCCCCAGCATTTT
CDR3: CASSSGWSNQPQHF

V: TRBV7-3
J: TRBJ2-5
D: NA
size: NA
DNA: TGTGCCAGCAGCACCCCCGGGGAGGAGACCCAGTACTTC
CDR3: CASSTPGEETQYF

V: TRBV11-3
J: TRBJ2-5
D: TRBD1
size: few
DNA: TGTGCCAGCAGCTTATGGACAGGGGAAGGGCAAGAGACCCAGTACTTC
CDR3: CASSLWTGEGQETQYF

V: TRBV20-1
J: TRBJ2-1
D: NA
size: few
DNA: TGCAGTGCTAGAGGGCGTGGGAGAAACGAGCAGTTCTTC
CDR3: CSARGRGRNEQFF

V: TRBV18
J: TRBJ1-1
D: TRBD1
size: few
DNA: TGTGCCAGCTCACCGGGACAGACCATGAACACTGAAGCTTTCTTT
CDR3: CASSPGQTMNTEAFF